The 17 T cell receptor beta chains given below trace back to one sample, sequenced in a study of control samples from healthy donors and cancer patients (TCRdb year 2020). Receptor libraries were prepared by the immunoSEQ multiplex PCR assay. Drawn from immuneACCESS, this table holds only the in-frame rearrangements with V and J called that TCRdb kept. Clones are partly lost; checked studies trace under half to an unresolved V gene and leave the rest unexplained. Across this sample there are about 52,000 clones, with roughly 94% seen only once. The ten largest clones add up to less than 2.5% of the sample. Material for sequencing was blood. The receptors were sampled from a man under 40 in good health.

The CDR3 bases are TGTGCCAGCAGCCTCGGGACAGGGGTTGAAGCTTTCTTT. Translation gives CASSLGTGVEAFF. This sequence joins TRBV7-9 and TRBJ1-1; 10 bases fit TRBD1. Trimming took 5 bases from V and 7 from J; bases not matched to a gene: 4. Germline CDR1 is SEHNR and CDR2 is FQNEAQ (reference sequence). The CDR3 is 13 amino acids. Drawing the rest from reference TRBV7-9 and TRBJ1-1, the complete variable domain is DTGVSQNPRHKITKRGQNVTFRCDPISEHNRLYWYRQTLGQGPEFLTYFQNEAQLEKSRLLSDRFSAERPKGSFSTLEIQRTEQGDSAMYLCASSLGTGVEAFFGQGTRLTVV.

The CDR3 coding sequence is TGTGCCAGCAGTCGGGACGGTTCCTACGAGCAGTACTTC. Its protein product is CASSRDGSYEQYF. The chain uses TRBV6-6 and TRBJ2-7; the D call may be TRBD1 or TRBD2 (5 bases each). Deletions cut 5 bases from V and 1 base from J, with 9 bases between. The germline CDR1 and CDR2 sequences are MNHNY and SVGAGI (reference sequence). The CDR3 has 13 residues.

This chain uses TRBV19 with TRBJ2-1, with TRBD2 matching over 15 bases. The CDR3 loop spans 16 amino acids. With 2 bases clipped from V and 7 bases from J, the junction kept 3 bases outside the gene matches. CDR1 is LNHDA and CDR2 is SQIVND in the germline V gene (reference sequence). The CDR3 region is CASSILGTSGRNEQFF. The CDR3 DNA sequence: TGTGCCAGTAGTATACTTGGGACTAGCGGGAGGAATGAGCAGTTCTTC.

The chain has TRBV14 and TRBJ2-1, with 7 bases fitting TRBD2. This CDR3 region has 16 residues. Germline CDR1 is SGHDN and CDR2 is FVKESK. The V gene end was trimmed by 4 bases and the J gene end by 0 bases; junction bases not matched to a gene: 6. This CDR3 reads CASSRHSGFSYNEQFF. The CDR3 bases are TGTGCCAGCAGCCGGCATAGCGGGTTCTCCTACAATGAGCAGTTCTTC.

The CDR3, as DNA: TGTGCCAGCTCACCGACAGCCACCACTGAAGCTTTCTTT. Translated, it gives CASSPTATTEAFF. The chain has TRBV18 and TRBJ1-1, with D perhaps matching TRBD1 (5 bases). CDR3 length: 13 residues. V lost 3 bases to trimming and J lost 4 bases, with 9 bases between them. Germline CDR1 and CDR2: KGHSH and LQKENI.

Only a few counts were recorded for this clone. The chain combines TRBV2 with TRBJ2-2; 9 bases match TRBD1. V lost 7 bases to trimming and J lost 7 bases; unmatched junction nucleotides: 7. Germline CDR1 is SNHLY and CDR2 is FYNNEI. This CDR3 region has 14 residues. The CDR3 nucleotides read TGTGCCAGCAAAAGGGACAGGGTTGGCGGGGAGCTGTTTTTT. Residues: CASKRDRVGGELFF. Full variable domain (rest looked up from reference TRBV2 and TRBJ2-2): EPEVTQTPSHQVTQMGQEVILRCVPISNHLYFYWYRQILGQKVEFLVSFYNNEISEKSEIFDDQFSVERPDGSNFTLKIRSTKLEDSAMYFCASKRDRVGGELFFGEGSRLTVL.

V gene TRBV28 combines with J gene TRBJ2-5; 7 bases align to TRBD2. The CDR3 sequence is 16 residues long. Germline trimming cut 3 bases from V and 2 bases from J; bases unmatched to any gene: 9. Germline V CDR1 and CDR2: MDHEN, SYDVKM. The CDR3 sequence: CASSFIGRRFQETQYF. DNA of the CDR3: TGTGCCAGCAGTTTTATCGGGAGGAGGTTTCAAGAGACCCAGTACTTC. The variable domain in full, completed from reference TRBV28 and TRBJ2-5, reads DVKVTQSSRYLVKRTGEKVFLECVQDMDHENMFWYRQDPGLGLRLIYFSYDVKMKEKGDIPEGYSVSREKKERFSLILESASTNQTSMYLCASSFIGRRFQETQYFGPGTRLLVL.

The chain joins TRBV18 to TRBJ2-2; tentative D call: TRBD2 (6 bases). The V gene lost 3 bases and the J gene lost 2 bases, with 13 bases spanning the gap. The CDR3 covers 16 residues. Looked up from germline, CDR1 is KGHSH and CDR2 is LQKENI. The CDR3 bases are TGTGCCAGCTCACCTCCGGGGGTTTCTAACACCGGGGAGCTGTTTTTT. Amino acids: CASSPPGVSNTGELFF.

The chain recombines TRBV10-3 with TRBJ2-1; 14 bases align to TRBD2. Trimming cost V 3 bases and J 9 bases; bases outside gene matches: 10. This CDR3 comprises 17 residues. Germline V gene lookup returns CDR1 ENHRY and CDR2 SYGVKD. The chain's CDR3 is CAISDGRGLAGESEQFF. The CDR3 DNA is TGTGCCATCAGTGATGGACGGGGACTAGCGGGAGAAAGTGAGCAGTTCTTC.

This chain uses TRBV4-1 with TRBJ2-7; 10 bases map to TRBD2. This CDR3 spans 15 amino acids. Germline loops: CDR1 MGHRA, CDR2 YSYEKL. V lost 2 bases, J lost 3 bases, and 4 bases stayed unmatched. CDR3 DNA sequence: TGCGCCAGCAGCCAAAGCTGGACTAGCGGCTACGAGCAGTACTTC. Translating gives CASSQSWTSGYEQYF.

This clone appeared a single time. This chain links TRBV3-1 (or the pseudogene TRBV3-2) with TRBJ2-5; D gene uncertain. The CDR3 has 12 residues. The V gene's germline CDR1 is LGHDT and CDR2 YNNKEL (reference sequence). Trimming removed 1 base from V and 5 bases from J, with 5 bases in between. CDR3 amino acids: CASSQAEETQYF. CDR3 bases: TGTGCCAGCAGCCAAGCCGAGGAGACCCAGTACTTC.

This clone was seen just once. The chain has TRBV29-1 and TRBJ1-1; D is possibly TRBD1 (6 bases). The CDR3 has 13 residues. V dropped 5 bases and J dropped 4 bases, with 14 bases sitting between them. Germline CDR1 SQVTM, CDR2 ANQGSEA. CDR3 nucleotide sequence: TGCAGCGTTTCCAGGGGAGGAGGCACTGAAGCTTTCTTT. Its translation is CSVSRGGGTEAFF.

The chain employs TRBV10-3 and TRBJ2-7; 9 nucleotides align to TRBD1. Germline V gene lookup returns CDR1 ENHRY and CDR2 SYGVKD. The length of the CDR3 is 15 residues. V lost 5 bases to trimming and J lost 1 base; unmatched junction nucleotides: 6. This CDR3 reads CAISWGQGLSYEQYF. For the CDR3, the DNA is TGTGCCATCAGTTGGGGACAGGGTCTATCCTACGAGCAGTACTTC.

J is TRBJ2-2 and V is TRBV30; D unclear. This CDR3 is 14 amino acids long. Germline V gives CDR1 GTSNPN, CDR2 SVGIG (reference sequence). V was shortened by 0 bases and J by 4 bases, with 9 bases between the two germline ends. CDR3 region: CAWSVIVRTGELFF. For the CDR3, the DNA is TGTGCCTGGAGTGTAATAGTCCGCACCGGGGAGCTGTTTTTT.

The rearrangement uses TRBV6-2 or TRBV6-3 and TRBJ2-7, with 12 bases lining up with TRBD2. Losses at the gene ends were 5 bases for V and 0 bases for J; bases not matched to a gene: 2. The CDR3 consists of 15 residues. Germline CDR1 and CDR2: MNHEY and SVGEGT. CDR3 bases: TGTGCCAGCAGTAGACTAGCGGGGGCCTCCTACGAGCAGTACTTC. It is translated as CASSRLAGASYEQYF.

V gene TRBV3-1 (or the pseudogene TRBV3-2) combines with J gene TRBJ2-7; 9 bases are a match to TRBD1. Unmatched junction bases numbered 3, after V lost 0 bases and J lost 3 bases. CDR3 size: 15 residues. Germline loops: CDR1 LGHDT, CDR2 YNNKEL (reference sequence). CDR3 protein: CASSQEQGANYEQYF. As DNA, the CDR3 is TGTGCCAGCAGCCAAGAACAGGGGGCTAACTACGAGCAGTACTTC.

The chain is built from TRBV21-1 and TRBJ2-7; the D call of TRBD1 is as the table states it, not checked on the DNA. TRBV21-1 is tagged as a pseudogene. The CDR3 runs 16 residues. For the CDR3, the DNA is TGTGCCAGCAGCAAAATCGCCGGGACAGAGTCGTACGAGCAGTACTTC. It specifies CASSKIAGTESYEQYF.